Below, 10 T cell receptor beta chains from the same sample are listed, as sequenced in a study of CD8 T cell repertoires and HIV-1 epitope variants. The protocol was immunoSEQ multiplex PCR, while the TCRdb copy is restricted to in-frame clones and leaves out a portion. There are around 5,000 clones in the sample; 55% to 75% occur only once, and about 40% lies in the top ten. No antigen has been assigned to these receptors. Sequenced: cultured CD8+ T cells derived from PBMCs. The receptor set was obtained from a male donor with HIV.

This clone was observed a few times. V is TRBV27 and J is TRBJ1-1; the D is unclear. This CDR3 region has 13 residues. CDR1 MNHEY and CDR2 SMNVEV come from the germline V gene (reference sequence). The V gene lost 0 bases and the J gene lost 7 bases, with 9 bases spanning the gap. This CDR3 reads CASSLSSRNEAFF. The DNA for the CDR3 is TGTGCCAGCAGTTTATCGTCCCGGAATGAAGCTTTCTTT.

This chain uses TRBV2 with TRBJ2-3, with a tentative D call TRBD2 (7 bases). Trimming took off 8 bases at V and 3 bases at J, with 18 bases between the two ends. Germline-derived CDR1 and CDR2 are SNHLY and FYNNEI. The length of the CDR3 is 15 residues. The CDR3 nucleotides read TGTGCCAGCCGAATGGGAGGGGGTTGGACAGATACGCAGTATTTT. It specifies CASRMGGGWTDTQYF.

This clone was seen a handful of times. The chain is built from TRBV5-1 and TRBJ1-1; D unresolved. The CDR3 contains 14 residues. Germline CDR1 SGHRS, CDR2 YFSETQ. Trimming removed 2 bases from V and 1 base from J, with 9 bases in between. The CDR3 nucleotides are TGCGCCAGCAGCTTTGGGTGGGAGAACACTGAAGCTTTCTTT. As protein: CASSFGWENTEAFF.

This clone was detected only once. The genes are TRBV6-6 and TRBJ2-7, with unresolved D. Germline V gene lookup returns CDR1 MNHNY and CDR2 SVGAGI (reference sequence). The V and J ends lost 2 bases and 7 bases respectively, with 12 bases between them. The CDR3 contains 13 residues. Here the CDR3 DNA reads TGTGCCAGCAGTTACCCATTGTTCGAGGAGCAGTACTTC. This encodes CASSYPLFEEQYF.

The chain has TRBV4-2 and TRBJ2-7, with D perhaps matching TRBD2 (5 bases). This CDR3 region has 16 residues. V dropped 0 bases and J dropped 1 base, with 13 bases sitting between them. Germline CDR1 LGHNA, CDR2 YNFKEQ. CDR3 bases: TGTGCCAGCAGCCAAGACGCGGGCCCAACTTCCTACGAGCAGTACTTC. Protein product: CASSQDAGPTSYEQYF.

The gene calls are TRBV6-1 and TRBJ2-5, with 11 positions matching TRBD2. The J call is uncertain, as TRBJ2-7 better fits the DNA end. CDR3 length equals 14 residues. CDR1 and CDR2 from the germline V gene are MNHNS and SASEGT. The CDR3 is CASKTSGITYEQYF. CDR3 DNA: TGTGCCAGCAAGACTAGCGGGATCACTTACGAGCAGTACTTC.

The chain is built from TRBV6-5 and TRBJ2-7; the D is unclear. Deletions cut 0 bases from V and 4 bases from J, with 7 bases between. This CDR3 has 13 residues. Germline CDR1 MNHEY, CDR2 SVGAGI. This CDR3 is CASSYSTGYEQYF. The CDR3 nucleotides are TGTGCCAGCAGTTACTCGACGGGTTACGAGCAGTACTTC.

The chain employs TRBV4-2 and TRBJ2-7, with 10 bases lining up with TRBD1. Germline lookup yields CDR1 LGHNA and CDR2 YNFKEQ. V shed 0 bases, J shed 0 bases, and the junction held 11 bases outside the gene matches. This CDR3 spans 19 amino acids. The CDR3 loop reads CASSQEPGQGLHDSYEQYF. The CDR3 nucleotides read TGTGCCAGCAGCCAAGAACCGGGACAGGGGCTTCACGACTCCTACGAGCAGTACTTC.

This rearrangement joins TRBV2 to TRBJ2-3, with 16 bases lining up with TRBD2. After removal of 0 bases from V and 3 bases from J, the junction contained 3 bases not matched to a gene. The V gene's germline CDR1 is SNHLY and CDR2 FYNNEI. CDR3 length equals 18 residues. CDR3 nucleotide sequence: TGTGCCAGCAGTGAAGCGGGACTAGCGGGGGGGCGGACAGATACGCAGTATTTT. Amino acids: CASSEAGLAGGRTDTQYF.

The J gene is TRBJ1-1, the V gene TRBV2, with D perhaps matching TRBD1 (5 bases). CDR1 and CDR2 (germline): SNHLY, FYNNEI. The CDR3 totals 14 residues. The V and J ends lost 1 base and 4 bases respectively, with 10 bases between them. DNA of the CDR3: TGTGCCAGCAGTGAAGGGGGCCTTGGCACTGAAGCTTTCTTT. It encodes CASSEGGLGTEAFF.